The text below deals with one T cell receptor (beta chain). The record originates from a study of control samples from healthy donors and cancer patients. V gave up 6 bases and J gave up 0 bases, with 12 bases separating them. This CDR3 is built from 15 residues. CDR1 LNHDA and CDR2 SQIVND come from the germline V gene (reference sequence). Only in-frame clones appear in the TCRdb table, and some are missing; sequencing was by immunoSEQ multiplex PCR. The data contain about 99,000 clones, roughly 89% of them seen just once; the ten biggest clones take up over 15%. The V and J genes are TRBV19 and TRBJ1-5; D remains unclear. The sample taken for sequencing was PBMCs. The clonotype originates from a man aged 55-75 years with lung cancer. The CDR3 sequence is CASRDRGYSNQPQHF. The CDR3 bases are TGTGCCAGTAGGGATCGAGGTTATAGCAATCAGCCCCAGCATTTT.